The subject of this entry is one T cell receptor beta chain. Its antigen is still unknown. The data are from a study of Ad26.COV2.S vaccination and SARS-CoV-2 variants. At the level of the study: Ad26.COV2.S was injected intramuscularly once or twice, 56 days apart. Findings and caveats of the study: Ad26.COV2.S recipients had broader spike-specific TCRs (P = 0.0014). Across vaccine and placebo recipients, the breadth of non-spike TCRs was similar.

Germline lookup yields CDR1 GTSNPN and CDR2 SVGIG (reference sequence). V was clipped by 8 bases and J by 0 bases, with 16 bases between them. This CDR3 is built from 14 residues. Generated by immunoSEQ multiplex PCR, the TCRdb table keeps only in-frame clones and is missing some. This table holds about 450,000 clones, 89% found once. Stated treatment: 15 to 20 received Ad26.COV2.S at low or high dose, single or two shots; a few received placebo; per-sample allocation not given. Sample collection was performed on day 63 after the first vaccine or placebo injection. The clonotype originates from a person aged 18-65 years who received the Ad26.COV2.S COVID-19 vaccine or a placebo. The chain combines TRBV30 with TRBJ1-1; D is uncertain. This sample comprised peripheral blood, obtained in a trial of Ad26.COV2.S vaccine versus placebo. The CDR3 DNA sequence: TGTGCCATGGAGAGTGGGTTTATGAACACTGAAGCTTTCTTT. Amino acid sequence: CAMESGFMNTEAFF.